This T cell receptor beta chain was documented in a study of CXCR3-negative and CXCR3-positive naive CD8 T cells. Broader study findings: For memory CD8+ cells diversity was much lower, but both naive subsets had comparably high diversity.

As for this clonotype: The antigen is unknown.

UMI labels and 5' RACE were used to prepare the TRB cDNA libraries. TCRdb re-called the 5' RACE reads and gives one entry per CDR3 protein, without DNA. The listing records tens of thousands of distinct CDR3 sequences. The CDR3 contains 14 residues. The germline CDR1 and CDR2 sequences are SQVTM and ANQGSEA. The chain has TRBV29-1 and TRBJ2-3. Sequencing input: memory CD8+ T cells from blood. This clonotype was obtained from a human donor in good health. Some clones in this sample may be carry-over from other donors' samples. This chain's CDR3 is CSVEWGQMADTQYF.